The present T cell receptor beta chain was sequenced within a study of shared clonotypes between healthy human individuals. General study results and limits: Around 5.4% of naive CD4 clonotypes were common to a few donors.

Trimming took 4 bases from V and 2 from J, leaving 15 bases between them. The CDR3 has 15 amino acids. The germline V gene encodes CDR1 MNHNS and CDR2 SASEGT. Assay used: immunoSEQ multiplex PCR; TCRdb lists only in-frame clones, some missing. The sample has 950,000 to 1,300,000 clones, roughly 80% seen once. A word on this clone: Its cognate antigen is unknown.

The TCR was taken from a young man in good health. The gene calls are TRBV6-1 and TRBJ2-7; TRBD2 is a possible D gene (5 bases). Sequencing was carried out using memory CD4+ T cells sorted from blood. This sample's subset: CD45RA-negative fraction. CDR3 DNA: TGTGCCAGCAGTGTAGGAGCGGCCTTTGCCTACGAGCAGTACTTC. It is translated as CASSVGAAFAYEQYF.